Presented here are 7 T cell receptor beta chains from one specimen sequenced in a study of post-analysis software for immune sequencing data. The study's findings and limits: When patients were compared with controls, 4 or 5 TRBV segments were more frequent, TRBV5-6, TRBV5-1 and TRBV20-1 among them.

The antigens these receptors bind are not known. Libraries were made from TCR beta cDNA, and they carried unique molecular identifiers. TCRdb reprocessed the PCR reads via MiXCR and lists one record per CDR3 protein. This table has 700,000 to 900,000 distinct CDR3 sequences, just over 45% appearing once. Specimen: blood. These receptor sequences come from a girl aged 10 to 17 with multiple sclerosis.

This clonotype was seen once. The rearrangement links TRBV7-9 to TRBJ2-5, with D possibly matching TRBD2 (5 bases). The DNA matches TRBJ2-7 better at its end, which makes the J call doubtful. This CDR3 comprises 13 residues. From germline, CDR1 is SEHNR and CDR2 FQNEAQ (reference sequence). The CDR3 DNA is TGTGCCAGCAGCCCCAAACGGAGCGGCGAGCAGTACTTC. Residues: CASSPKRSGEQYF.

This chain connects TRBV29-1 to TRBJ1-2; D uncertain. This CDR3 has 10 residues. The V gene's germline CDR1 is SQVTM and CDR2 ANQGSEA. Trimming removed 4 bases at V and 2 bases at J, with 2 bases between. CDR3 sequence (DNA): TGCAGCGTTGCGAACTATGGCTACACCTTC. Its translation: CSVANYGYTF.

The chain links TRBV19 to TRBJ2-2; D ambiguous. CDR3 length equals 15 residues. V lost 1 base and J 6 bases, leaving 12 bases between the germline ends. Germline V gives CDR1 LNHDA, CDR2 SQIVND (reference sequence). The chain's CDR3 is CASSIGQVESGELFF. CDR3 DNA: TGTGCCAGTAGTATAGGGCAGGTGGAGTCCGGGGAGCTGTTTTTT.

CDR3 residues: CASRFPTGAGYTF. CDR3 coding DNA: TGTGCCAGCAGATTCCCGACAGGGGCCGGCTACACCTTC. The chain is built from TRBV5-5 and TRBJ1-2; TRBD1 agrees at 8 bases. Unmatched junction bases numbered 8, after V lost 5 bases and J lost 8 bases. Germline V gene sequence: CDR1 SGHKS, CDR2 YYEKEE (reference sequence). This CDR3 region has 13 residues.

J is TRBJ1-1 and V is TRBV6-6, with D tentatively TRBD1 (5 bases). The germline gives CDR1 MNHNY, CDR2 SVGAGI (reference sequence). The CDR3 sequence is 17 residues long. Deletions cut 0 bases from V and 5 bases from J, with 19 bases between. The CDR3 coding sequence is TGTGCCAGCAGTTACTCTCCCCAGGGCCCCCCGGGGACTGAAGCTTTCTTT. This codes for CASSYSPQGPPGTEAFF.

The rearrangement links TRBV6-2 or TRBV6-3 to TRBJ2-3; 8 bases agree with TRBD2. With V trimmed by 0 bases and J by 6 bases, 11 bases remained unmatched. The CDR3 length is 17 residues. Germline V CDR1 and CDR2: MNHEY, SVGEGT. The chain's CDR3 is CASSYSESSGYGDTQYF. The CDR3 DNA reads TGTGCCAGCAGTTACTCGGAGTCTAGCGGGTACGGTGATACGCAGTATTTT.

A note on this clonotype: This may come from a read error, since a much larger clone is one base off. The V call is TRBV10-3, the J call TRBJ2-3; TRBD1 matches 7 bases. CDR1 is ENHRY, CDR2 SYGVKD, per germline. The CDR3 contains 13 residues. This CDR3 reads CATRGQLTGTQYF. The CDR3 coding sequence is TGTGCCACCAGGGGACAGCTCACAGGTACGCAGTATTTT.